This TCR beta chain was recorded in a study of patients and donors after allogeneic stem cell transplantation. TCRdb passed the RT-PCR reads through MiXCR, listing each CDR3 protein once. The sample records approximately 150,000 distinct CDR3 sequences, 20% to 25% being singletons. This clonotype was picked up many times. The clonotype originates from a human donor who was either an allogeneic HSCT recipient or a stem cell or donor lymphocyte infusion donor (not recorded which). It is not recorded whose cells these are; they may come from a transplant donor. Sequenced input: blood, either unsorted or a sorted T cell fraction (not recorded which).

As DNA, the CDR3 is TGCAGTGCCCTGAGGATGGGGGCCGGAAACACCATATATTTT. Translated, it gives CSALRMGAGNTIYF. V gene TRBV20-1 combines with J gene TRBJ1-3; D possibly corresponds to TRBD1 (6 bases). V shed 6 bases and J shed 4 bases, with 16 bases lying between them. Germline V gene data show CDR1 as DFQATT and CDR2 as SNEGSKA (reference sequence). The CDR3 loop spans 14 amino acids.